This entry describes one T cell receptor (beta chain). What it recognizes is unknown. The CDR3 covers 14 residues. The V end was cut by 3 bases, the J end by 0 bases, with 9 bases between. Per the germline V gene, CDR1 is SGHTA and CDR2 is FQGNSA. The data originate from a study of cytomegalovirus exposure and HLA in healthy donors. General study results and limits: Most CMV-associated TCR beta chains were later found to appear HLA-restricted. In a later analysis, HLA-associated TCR beta chains were more clonally expanded than equally common others. There were reportedly fewer N-insertions in an Asian-associated ancestry cluster than the approximately 700-donor mean, in a later analysis.

Primers: 60 Vbeta forward and 13 Jbeta reverse. Here immunoSEQ multiplex PCR was the method, and the copy in TCRdb shows in-frame clones only, minus some. The sample includes 150,000 to 200,000 clones, 75% to 85% of them seen just once. This chain links TRBV7-2 with TRBJ2-7; possibly TRBD2 for D (6 bases). The source material was PBMCs. This clonotype was sampled from a woman in her twenties or thirties in good health and CMV-seropositive. The CDR3 DNA sequence: TGTGCCAGCAGCTTGGGACTGGGCTCCTACGAGCAGTACTTC. Amino acids: CASSLGLGSYEQYF.